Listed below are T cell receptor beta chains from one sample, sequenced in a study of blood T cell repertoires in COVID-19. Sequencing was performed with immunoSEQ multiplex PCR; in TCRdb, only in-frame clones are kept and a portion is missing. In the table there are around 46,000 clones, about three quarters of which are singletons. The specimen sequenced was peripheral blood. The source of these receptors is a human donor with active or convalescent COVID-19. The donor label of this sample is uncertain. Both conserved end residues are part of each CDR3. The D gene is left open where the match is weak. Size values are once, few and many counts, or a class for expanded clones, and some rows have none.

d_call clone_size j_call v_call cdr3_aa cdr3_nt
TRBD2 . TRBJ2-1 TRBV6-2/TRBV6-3 CASSYSSSGRPVVKDNEQFF TGTGCCAGCAGTTACTCGAGTAGCGGGAGGCCAGTCGTTAAAGACAATGAGCAGTTCTTC
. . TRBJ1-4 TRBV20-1 CSATPREKLFF TGCAGTGCTACGCCACGGGAAAAACTGTTTTTT
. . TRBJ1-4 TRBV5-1 CASSFWLGPTNEKLFF TGCGCCAGCAGCTTCTGGCTGGGCCCAACTAATGAAAAACTGTTTTTT
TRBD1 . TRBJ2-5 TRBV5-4 CASSPRTGGEETQYF TGTGCCAGCAGCCCTCGGACAGGGGGGGAAGAGACCCAGTACTTC
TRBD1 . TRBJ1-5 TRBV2 CASRDRTGGDQPQHF TGTGCCAGCAGGGACCGGACAGGGGGCGACCAGCCCCAGCATTTT
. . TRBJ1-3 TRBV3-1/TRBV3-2 CASSQGSRANTIYF TGTGCCAGCAGCCAAGGAAGCAGGGCCAACACCATATATTTT
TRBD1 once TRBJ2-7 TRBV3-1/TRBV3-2 CASSQGPGTGTGGQYF TGTGCCAGCAGCCAAGGACCCGGGACAGGTACCGGGGGGCAGTACTTC
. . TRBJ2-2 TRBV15 CATSRVLANTGELFF TGTGCCACCAGCAGAGTCCTAGCGAACACCGGGGAGCTGTTTTTT
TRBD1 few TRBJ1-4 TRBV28 CASSPFDRGPSEKLFF TGTGCCAGCAGTCCCTTCGACAGGGGCCCGAGCGAAAAACTGTTTTTT
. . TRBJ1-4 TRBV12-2 CASRLRTGSTNEKLFF TGTGCAAGTCGCTTACGAACAGGGTCAACTAATGAAAAACTGTTTTTT
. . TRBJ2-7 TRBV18 CASSPEGWGLYEQYF TGTGCCAGCTCACCAGAGGGTTGGGGGCTCTACGAGCAGTACTTC
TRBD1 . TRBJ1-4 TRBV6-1 CASSDRDSYEKLFF TGTGCCAGCAGTGACCGGGACAGCTATGAAAAACTGTTTTTT
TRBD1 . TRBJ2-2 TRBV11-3 CASSQTGDTGELFF TGTGCCAGCAGCCAAACAGGGGACACCGGGGAGCTGTTTTTT
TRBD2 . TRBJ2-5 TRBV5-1 CASSLPGQGGTETQYF TGCGCCAGCAGCTTGCCGGGTCAGGGAGGGACAGAGACCCAGTACTTC
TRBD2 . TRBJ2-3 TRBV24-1 CATSELSSSGGTDTQYF TGTGCCACCAGTGAACTTAGTTCTAGCGGAGGCACAGATACGCAGTATTTT
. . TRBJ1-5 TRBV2 CASSADSNQPQHF TGTGCCAGCAGCGCAGATAGCAATCAGCCCCAGCATTTT
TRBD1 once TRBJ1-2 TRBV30 CAWSRTGYGYTF TGTGCCTGGAGTAGGACAGGCTATGGCTACACCTTC
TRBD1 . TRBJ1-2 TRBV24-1 CATSARDRDGYTF TGTGCCACCAGTGCCAGGGACAGGGATGGCTACACCTTC
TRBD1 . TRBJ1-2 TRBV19 CASSRGQVTANYGYTF TGTGCCAGTAGTAGAGGACAGGTCACAGCTAACTATGGCTACACCTTC
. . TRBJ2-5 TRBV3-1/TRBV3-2 CATSRVGGKETQYF TGTGCCACCTCCCGGGTAGGGGGTAAAGAGACCCAGTACTTC
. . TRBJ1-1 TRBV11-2 CASSLANGRGTEAFF TGTGCCAGCAGCTTAGCAAATGGGAGAGGGACTGAAGCTTTCTTT
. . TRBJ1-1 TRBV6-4 CASSTNMNTEAFF TGTGCCAGCAGTACAAACATGAACACTGAAGCTTTCTTT
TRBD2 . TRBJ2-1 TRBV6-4 CASSERLAGPNEQFF TGTGCCAGCAGTGAACGACTAGCGGGACCCAATGAGCAGTTCTTC